This T cell receptor beta chain originates from a study of blood T cell repertoires in COVID-19. This clone appeared a few times. The CDR3 is made up of 16 amino acids. The germline V gene encodes CDR1 SEHNR and CDR2 FQNEAQ (reference sequence). After removal of 2 bases from V and 7 bases from J, the junction contained 4 bases not matched to a gene. The assay was immunoSEQ multiplex PCR, and TCRdb's table has in-frame clones only and misses some. The sample lists some 200,000 clones; approximately 80% were seen once. The source of this sequence is a woman aged 55-70 years with acute COVID-19. The V call is TRBV7-9, the J call TRBJ2-1; TRBD2 agrees at 14 bases. Sequencing was carried out using PBMCs or T cells enriched from blood (not recorded which). The DNA of the CDR3 is TGTGCCAGCAGCTTAAGGACTAGCGGGAGGAGTAATGAGCAGTTCTTC. This translates into CASSLRTSGRSNEQFF.